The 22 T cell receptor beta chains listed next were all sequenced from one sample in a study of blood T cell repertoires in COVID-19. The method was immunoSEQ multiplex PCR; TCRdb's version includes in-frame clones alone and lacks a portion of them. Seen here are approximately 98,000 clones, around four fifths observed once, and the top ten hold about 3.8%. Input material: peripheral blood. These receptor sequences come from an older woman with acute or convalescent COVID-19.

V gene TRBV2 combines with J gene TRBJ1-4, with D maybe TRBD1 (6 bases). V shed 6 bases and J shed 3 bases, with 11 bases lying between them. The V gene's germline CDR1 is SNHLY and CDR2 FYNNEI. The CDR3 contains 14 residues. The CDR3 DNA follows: TGTGCCAGCAGCCTCAGGGGAGCTAATGAAAAACTGTTTTTT. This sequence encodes CASSLRGANEKLFF.

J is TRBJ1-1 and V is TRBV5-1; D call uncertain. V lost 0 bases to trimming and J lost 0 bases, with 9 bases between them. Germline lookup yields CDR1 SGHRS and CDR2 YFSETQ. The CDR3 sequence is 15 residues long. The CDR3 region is CASSLGSTVNTEAFF. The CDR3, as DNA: TGCGCCAGCAGCTTGGGCTCAACAGTGAACACTGAAGCTTTCTTT.

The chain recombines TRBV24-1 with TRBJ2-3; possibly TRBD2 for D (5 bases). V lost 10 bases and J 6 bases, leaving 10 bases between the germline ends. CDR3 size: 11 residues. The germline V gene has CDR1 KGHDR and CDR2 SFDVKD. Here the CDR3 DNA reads TGTGCCACAATGTCGGGGGATACGCAGTATTTT. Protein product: CATMSGDTQYF.

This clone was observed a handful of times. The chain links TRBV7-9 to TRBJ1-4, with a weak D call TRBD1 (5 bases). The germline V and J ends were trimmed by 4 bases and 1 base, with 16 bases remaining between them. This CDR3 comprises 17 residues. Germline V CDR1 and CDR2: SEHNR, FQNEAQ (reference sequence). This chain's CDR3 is CASSSGQSTGTNEKLFF. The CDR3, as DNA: TGTGCCAGCAGCTCCGGGCAATCCACAGGAACTAATGAAAAACTGTTTTTT.

CDR3 nucleotide sequence: TGTGCCAGCACCAGGGGCATGGAGACCCAGTACTTC. Protein: CASTRGMETQYF. The chain combines TRBV5-6 with TRBJ2-5; perhaps TRBD1 as D (6 bases). Germline assignment: CDR1 SGHDT and CDR2 YYEEEE. V was trimmed by 6 bases and J by 5 bases, leaving 11 bases between them. The CDR3 runs 12 residues.

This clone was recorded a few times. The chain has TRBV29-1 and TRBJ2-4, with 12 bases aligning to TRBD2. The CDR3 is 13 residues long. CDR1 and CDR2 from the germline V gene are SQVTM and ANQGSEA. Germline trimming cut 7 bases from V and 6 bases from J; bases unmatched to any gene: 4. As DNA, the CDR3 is TGCAGCGGGCAGACTAGCGGGGGAAACATTCAGTACTTC. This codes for CSGQTSGGNIQYF.

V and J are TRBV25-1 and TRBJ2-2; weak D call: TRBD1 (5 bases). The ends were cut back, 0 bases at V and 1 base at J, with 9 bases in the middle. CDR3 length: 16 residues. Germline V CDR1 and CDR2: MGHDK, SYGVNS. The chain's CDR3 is CASSEYPGQNTGELFF. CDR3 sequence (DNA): TGTGCCAGCAGTGAATACCCAGGGCAGAACACCGGGGAGCTGTTTTTT.

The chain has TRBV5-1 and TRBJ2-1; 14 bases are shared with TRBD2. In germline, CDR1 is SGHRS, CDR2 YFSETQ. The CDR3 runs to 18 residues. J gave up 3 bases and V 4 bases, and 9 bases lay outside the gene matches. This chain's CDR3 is CASSPGLAGEVFYNEQFF. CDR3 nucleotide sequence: TGCGCCAGCAGCCCGGGACTAGCGGGAGAGGTCTTCTACAATGAGCAGTTCTTC.

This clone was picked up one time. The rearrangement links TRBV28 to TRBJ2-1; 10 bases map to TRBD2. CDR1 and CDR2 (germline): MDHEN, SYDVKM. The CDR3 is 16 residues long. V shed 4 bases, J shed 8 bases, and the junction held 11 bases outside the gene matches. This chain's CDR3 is CASSSPTSGSIHEQFF. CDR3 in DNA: TGTGCCAGCAGTTCCCCGACTAGCGGGTCAATCCATGAGCAGTTCTTC.

The CDR3 DNA reads as TGTGCCAGCAGCCAAGGGGTAGCGGGAGTCTACGAGCAGTACTTC. Its translation is CASSQGVAGVYEQYF. V and J are TRBV14 and TRBJ2-7; 9 bases line up with TRBD2. Per the germline V gene, CDR1 is SGHDN and CDR2 is FVKESK. With 1 base clipped from V and 3 bases from J, the junction kept 4 bases outside the gene matches. This CDR3 comprises 15 residues. Complete variable domain (other parts from reference TRBV14 and TRBJ2-7): EAGVTQFPSHSVIEKGQTVTLRCDPISGHDNLYWYRRVMGKEIKFLLHFVKESKQDESGMPNNRFLAERTGGTYSTLKVQPAELEDSGVYFCASSQGVAGVYEQYFGPGTRLTVT.

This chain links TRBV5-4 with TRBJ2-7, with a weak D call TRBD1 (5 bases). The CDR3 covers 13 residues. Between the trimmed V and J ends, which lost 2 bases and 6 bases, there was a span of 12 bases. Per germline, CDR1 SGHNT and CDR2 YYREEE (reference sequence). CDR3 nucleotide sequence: TGTGCCAGCAGCTTATTAAAGGACACCGAGCAGTACGTC. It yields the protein CASSLLKDTEQYV.

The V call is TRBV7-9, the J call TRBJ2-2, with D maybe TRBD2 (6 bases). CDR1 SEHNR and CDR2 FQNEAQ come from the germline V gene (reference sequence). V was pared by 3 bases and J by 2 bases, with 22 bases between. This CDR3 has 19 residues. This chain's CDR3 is CASSFHPGLSGINTGELFF. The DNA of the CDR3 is TGTGCCAGCAGCTTCCACCCCGGCCTTAGCGGAATAAACACCGGGGAGCTGTTTTTT.

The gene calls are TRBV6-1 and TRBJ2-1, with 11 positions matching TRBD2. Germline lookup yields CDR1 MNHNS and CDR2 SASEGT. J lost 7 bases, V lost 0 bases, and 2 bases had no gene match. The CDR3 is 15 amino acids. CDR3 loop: CASSEAGTSGNEQFF. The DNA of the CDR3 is TGTGCCAGCAGTGAAGCTGGGACTAGCGGAAATGAGCAGTTCTTC.

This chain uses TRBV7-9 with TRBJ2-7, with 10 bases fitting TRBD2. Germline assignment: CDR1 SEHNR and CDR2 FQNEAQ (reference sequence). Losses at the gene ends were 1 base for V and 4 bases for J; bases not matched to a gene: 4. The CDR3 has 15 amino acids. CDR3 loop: CASSLGLAGMYEQYF. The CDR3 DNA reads TGTGCCAGCAGCTTAGGACTAGCGGGCATGTACGAGCAGTACTTC.

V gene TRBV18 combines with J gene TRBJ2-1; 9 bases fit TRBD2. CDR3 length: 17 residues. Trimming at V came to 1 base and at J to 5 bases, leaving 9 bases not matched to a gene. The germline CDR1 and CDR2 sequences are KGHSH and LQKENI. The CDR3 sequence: CASSPRVQREANNEQFF. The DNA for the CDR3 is TGTGCCAGCTCACCACGAGTGCAGCGGGAGGCCAACAATGAGCAGTTCTTC.

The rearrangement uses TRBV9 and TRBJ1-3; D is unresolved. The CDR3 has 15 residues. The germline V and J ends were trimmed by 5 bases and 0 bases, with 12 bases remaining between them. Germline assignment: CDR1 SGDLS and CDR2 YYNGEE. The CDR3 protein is CASSPGILSGNTIYF. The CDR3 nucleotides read TGTGCCAGCAGTCCGGGGATCCTCTCTGGAAACACCATATATTTT.

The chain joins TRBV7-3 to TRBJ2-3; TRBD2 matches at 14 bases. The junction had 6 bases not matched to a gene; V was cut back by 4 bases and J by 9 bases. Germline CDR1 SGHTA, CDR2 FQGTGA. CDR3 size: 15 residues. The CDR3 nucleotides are TGTGCCAGCAGCTCGGGACTAGCGGGAGAGGGGACGCAGTATTTT. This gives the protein CASSSGLAGEGTQYF.

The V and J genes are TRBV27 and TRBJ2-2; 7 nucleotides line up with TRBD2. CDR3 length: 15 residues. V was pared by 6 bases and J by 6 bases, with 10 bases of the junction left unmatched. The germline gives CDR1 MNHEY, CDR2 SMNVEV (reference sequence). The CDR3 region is CASRKEPGGPGELFF. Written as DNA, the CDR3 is TGTGCCAGCAGGAAAGAGCCGGGGGGACCCGGGGAGCTGTTTTTT.

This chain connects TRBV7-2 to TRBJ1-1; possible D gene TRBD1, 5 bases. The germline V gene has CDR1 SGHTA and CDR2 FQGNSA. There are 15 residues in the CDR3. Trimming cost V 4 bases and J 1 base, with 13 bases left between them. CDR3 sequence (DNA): TGTGCCAGCAGCTATACAAGCGGGGGGAACACTGAAGCTTTCTTT. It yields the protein CASSYTSGGNTEAFF.

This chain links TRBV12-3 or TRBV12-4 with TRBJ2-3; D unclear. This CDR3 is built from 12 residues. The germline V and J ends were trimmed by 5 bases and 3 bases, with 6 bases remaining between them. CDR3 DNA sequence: TGTGCCAGCAGTCCAAAAACAGATACGCAGTATTTT. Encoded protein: CASSPKTDTQYF.

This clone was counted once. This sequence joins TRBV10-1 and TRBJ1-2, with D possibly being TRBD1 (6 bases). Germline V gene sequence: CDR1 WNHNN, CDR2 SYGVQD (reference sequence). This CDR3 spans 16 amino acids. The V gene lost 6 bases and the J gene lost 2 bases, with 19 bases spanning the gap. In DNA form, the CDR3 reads TGCGCCAGCAGCGCTATTTTAGGGGGGGCCAACTATGGCTACACCTTC. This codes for CASSAILGGANYGYTF.

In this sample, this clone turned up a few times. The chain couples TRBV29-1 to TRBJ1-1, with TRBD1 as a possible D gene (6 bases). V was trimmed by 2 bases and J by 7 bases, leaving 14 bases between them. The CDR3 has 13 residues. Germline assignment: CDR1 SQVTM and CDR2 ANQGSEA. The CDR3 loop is CSVEWRGRVEAFF. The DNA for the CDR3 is TGCAGCGTTGAATGGCGGGGGCGCGTTGAAGCTTTCTTT.